The 27 T cell receptor beta chains below come from one sample, sequenced in a study of blood T cell repertoires in COVID-19. The protocol was immunoSEQ multiplex PCR, while the TCRdb copy is restricted to in-frame clones and leaves out a portion. The profile shows some 200,000 clones, roughly 80% of them singletons. Sequencing input: peripheral blood. The receptors shown here come from a man aged 30 to 45 with active or convalescent COVID-19.

The gene calls are TRBV7-2 and TRBJ1-1; TRBD1 aligns across 8 bases. J was trimmed by 4 bases and V by 5 bases; bases with no gene match: 9. This CDR3 has 15 residues. CDR1 is SGHTA, CDR2 FQGNSA, per germline. The CDR3 DNA reads as TGTGCCAGCAGCACCCAGGGGGCCTGGGGCACTGAAGCTTTCTTT. Its protein product is CASSTQGAWGTEAFF. Full variable domain (outside the CDR3, taken from reference TRBV7-2 and TRBJ1-1): GAGVSQSPSNKVTEKGKDVELRCDPISGHTALYWYRQSLGQGLEFLIYFQGNSAPDKSGLPSDRFSAERTGGSVSTLTIQRTQQEDSAVYLCASSTQGAWGTEAFFGQGTRLTVV.

This clone was picked up a small number of times. The gene calls are TRBV7-2 and TRBJ1-3; 10 positions agree with TRBD1. CDR1 is SGHTA, CDR2 FQGNSA, per germline. V shed 5 bases and J 4 bases; nucleotides not matched to a gene: 8. The CDR3 runs to 16 residues. The CDR3 sequence: CASSTRTGGIGNTIYF. The CDR3 nucleotides read TGTGCCAGCAGCACTAGGACAGGGGGTATAGGAAACACCATATATTTT.

This CDR3 is CASSLEAGAYEQYV. The CDR3 region has the DNA TGTGCCAGCAGCTTGGAGGCAGGGGCCTACGAGCAGTACGTC. The chain employs TRBV5-8 and TRBJ2-7; D is perhaps TRBD1 (6 bases). CDR1 is SGHTS and CDR2 is YDEGEE in the germline V gene. V lost 0 bases and J 2 bases, leaving 9 bases between the germline ends. The CDR3 contains 14 residues.

Comments on this clone: This CDR3 is also generated by other DNA sequences in the sample. V and J are TRBV5-6 and TRBJ1-2; D remains ambiguous. There are 12 residues in the CDR3. Germline loops: CDR1 SGHDT, CDR2 YYEEEE. The ends were cut back, 4 bases at V and 3 bases at J, with 7 bases in the middle. The CDR3 nucleotides read TGTGCCAGCAGCCTCACGGACTATGGCTACACCTTC. Translation: CASSLTDYGYTF.

V usage is TRBV10-2 and J usage is TRBJ1-6, with D possibly being TRBD1 (6 bases). The CDR3 is 17 amino acids. V lost 0 bases and J lost 0, with 9 bases in between. Germline assignment: CDR1 WSHSY and CDR2 SAAADI. The CDR3 DNA reads TGCGCCAGCAGTGAGTCCGAAGGGGGCTCCTATAATTCACCCCTCCACTTT. Amino acid sequence: CASSESEGGSYNSPLHF.

This clone has just one count. The chain uses TRBV7-6 and TRBJ2-3; no clear D gene. This CDR3 region has 14 residues. CDR1 is SGHVS and CDR2 is FNYEAQ in the germline V gene. V gave up 0 bases and J gave up 7 bases, with 11 bases separating them. The CDR3 nucleotides read TGTGCCAGCAGCTTAGCCTTCCTCGCGTATACGCAGTATTTT. As protein: CASSLAFLAYTQYF.

V and J are TRBV6-6 and TRBJ2-1; 7 positions agree with TRBD1. The CDR3 contains 13 residues. The germline gives CDR1 MNHNY, CDR2 SVGAGI (reference sequence). V lost 8 bases and J lost 7; bases outside the gene matches: 8. As DNA, the CDR3 is TGTGCCAGCGGATCCGCGGACAGGAATGAGCAGTTCTTC. It is translated as CASGSADRNEQFF.

This clone was observed a few times. The rearrangement joins TRBV6-4 to TRBJ2-6, with a tentative D call TRBD2 (6 bases). Germline V CDR1 and CDR2: MRHNA, SNTAGT. The CDR3 length is 14 residues. Trimming took off 3 bases at V and 4 bases at J, with 7 bases between the two ends. For the CDR3, the DNA is TGTGCCAGCAGTGAGGGGGGAGGGGCCAACGTCCTGACTTTC. Translated: CASSEGGGANVLTF.

The chain recombines TRBV7-2 with TRBJ2-1, with 7 bases matching TRBD1. Trimming removed 6 bases from V and 2 bases from J; junction bases left unmatched: 7. The CDR3 length is 15 residues. CDR1 and CDR2 from the germline V gene are SGHTA and FQGNSA. The CDR3 here is CASSIGGYPYNEQFF. CDR3 in DNA: TGTGCCAGCAGTATAGGGGGCTATCCCTACAATGAGCAGTTCTTC.

J is TRBJ1-2 and V is TRBV19, with D perhaps TRBD1 (5 bases). V dropped 5 bases and J dropped 8 bases, with 15 bases sitting between them. The CDR3 runs to 13 residues. The germline V gene has CDR1 LNHDA and CDR2 SQIVND (reference sequence). CDR3 coding DNA: TGTGCCAGTAGTCAGACAGTGCCCGGAGGCTACACCTTC. Protein product: CASSQTVPGGYTF. The full variable domain, in which reference TRBV19 and TRBJ1-2 provide the parts outside the CDR3, is DGGITQSPKYLFRKEGQNVTLSCEQNLNHDAMYWYRQDPGQGLRLIYYSQIVNDFQKGDIAEGYSVSREKKESFPLTVTSAQKNPTAFYLCASSQTVPGGYTFGSGTRLTVV.

The V and J genes are TRBV27 and TRBJ2-3, with D possibly matching TRBD2 (5 bases). The germline V gene has CDR1 MNHEY and CDR2 SMNVEV (reference sequence). The ends were cut back, 0 bases at V and 3 bases at J, with 13 bases in the middle. There are 16 residues in the CDR3. CDR3 sequence reads: CASSLSSGKYTDTQYF. The CDR3, as DNA: TGTGCCAGCAGTTTATCATCGGGGAAGTATACAGATACGCAGTATTTT.

V is TRBV28 and J is TRBJ1-1; 9 bases agree with TRBD1. Germline CDR1 is MDHEN and CDR2 is SYDVKM. V shed 6 bases, J shed 8 bases, and the junction held 7 bases outside the gene matches. The CDR3 covers 13 residues. The CDR3 DNA is TGTGCCAGCAGGGGGGGACAGGGTTTCGAAGCTTTCTTT. This gives the protein CASRGGQGFEAFF.

V gene TRBV23-1 combines with J gene TRBJ1-2, with D possibly TRBD1 on 6 matching bases. TRBV23-1 is an ORF for which the function is uncertain. V lost 0 bases to trimming and J lost 0 bases, with 17 bases between them. The CDR3 has 18 amino acids. CDR3 DNA sequence: TGCGCCAGCAGTCAATCGAGGGCGCAGGGGCCCTCTAACTATGGCTACACCTTC. It encodes CASSQSRAQGPSNYGYTF.

A note on this clone: The sample has other DNA sequences that encode this CDR3 too. The chain uses TRBV6-5 and TRBJ1-5, with D uncertain. Germline V gene data show CDR1 as MNHEY and CDR2 as SVGAGI. The CDR3 sequence is 15 residues long. The germline V and J ends were trimmed by 0 bases and 0 bases, with 6 bases remaining between them. The CDR3 coding sequence is TGTGCCAGCAGTTACTCCAGTTATAGCAATCAGCCCCAGCATTTT. Its translation: CASSYSSYSNQPQHF.

The gene calls are TRBV6-5 and TRBJ1-5; 8 bases map to TRBD1. The CDR3 has 14 residues. With V trimmed by 6 bases and J by 7 bases, 8 bases remained unmatched. CDR1 MNHEY and CDR2 SVGAGI come from the germline V gene. Here the CDR3 reads CASSPDRAKQPQHF. CDR3 bases: TGTGCCAGCAGCCCGGACAGGGCAAAGCAGCCCCAGCATTTT.

V is TRBV5-8 and J is TRBJ2-5; 7 bases align to TRBD1. This CDR3 contains 13 residues. The V gene's germline CDR1 is SGHTS and CDR2 YDEGEE. Trimming at V came to 3 bases and at J to 2 bases, leaving 1 base not matched to a gene. The chain's CDR3 is CASSSGQQETQYF. CDR3 bases: TGTGCCAGCAGCTCGGGACAGCAAGAGACCCAGTACTTC.

This chain links TRBV25-1 with TRBJ1-4, with 11 nucleotides matching TRBD1. J gave up 2 bases and V 6 bases, and 5 bases lay outside the gene matches. This CDR3 is 16 amino acids long. From germline, CDR1 is MGHDK and CDR2 SYGVNS. CDR3 sequence: CASRSDRGPTNEKLFF. CDR3 sequence (DNA): TGTGCCAGCAGGTCGGACAGGGGGCCCACTAATGAAAAACTGTTTTTT.

The chain links TRBV2 to TRBJ2-7; 8 bases fit TRBD1. This CDR3 comprises 17 residues. CDR1 and CDR2 (germline): SNHLY, FYNNEI. V was pared by 5 bases and J by 3 bases, with 15 bases of the junction left unmatched. The CDR3 here is CASSPPSTGTGNYEQYF. In nucleotides, the CDR3 is TGTGCCAGCAGTCCTCCCAGCACCGGGACAGGTAACTACGAGCAGTACTTC.

The chain employs TRBV5-1 and TRBJ2-3; 8 bases align to TRBD1. CDR3 length: 14 residues. The trim removed 4 bases at V and 3 bases at J, leaving 4 bases unmatched. Germline values: CDR1 SGHRS, CDR2 YFSETQ. In nucleotides, the CDR3 is TGCGCCAGCAGCCCCAGGACAGGGACAGATACGCAGTATTTT. Its translation is CASSPRTGTDTQYF.

This clone occurred once. The chain combines TRBV28 with TRBJ1-5, with TRBD1 matching over 11 bases. Trimming cost V 5 bases and J 7 bases; bases outside gene matches: 7. The germline V gene has CDR1 MDHEN and CDR2 SYDVKM. The length of the CDR3 is 15 residues. The CDR3, as DNA: TGTGCCAGCAGTCCCCGGACAGGGGGCCGCCAGCCCCAGCATTTT. Translation: CASSPRTGGRQPQHF.

The chain has TRBV18 and TRBJ1-5; no clear D gene. The CDR3 has 14 residues. The V and J ends lost 6 bases and 1 base respectively, with 10 bases between them. Per the germline V gene, CDR1 is KGHSH and CDR2 is LQKENI. The CDR3 sequence: CASSRGGSNQPQHF. In nucleotides, the CDR3 is TGTGCCAGCTCCCGGGGTGGGAGCAATCAGCCCCAGCATTTT.

The genes are TRBV28 and TRBJ1-1; D unresolved. Germline V lookup: CDR1 MDHEN, CDR2 SYDVKM. Trimming shortened V by 2 bases and J by 1 base, and 8 bases separated the two germline ends. This CDR3 has 14 amino acids. CDR3 coding DNA: TGTGCCAGCAGTTTAGACAAGCAGAACACTGAAGCTTTCTTT. Encoded protein: CASSLDKQNTEAFF. The full variable domain, in which reference TRBV28 and TRBJ1-1 provide the parts outside the CDR3, is DVKVTQSSRYLVKRTGEKVFLECVQDMDHENMFWYRQDPGLGLRLIYFSYDVKMKEKGDIPEGYSVSREKKERFSLILESASTNQTSMYLCASSLDKQNTEAFFGQGTRLTVV.

This sequence joins TRBV9 and TRBJ2-2; 10 bases are shared with TRBD2. This CDR3 region has 18 residues. Per germline, CDR1 SGDLS and CDR2 YYNGEE. V lost 4 bases to trimming and J lost 0 bases; unmatched junction nucleotides: 9. CDR3 coding DNA: TGTGCCAGCAGCCTCCCTAGCGGGAGCTTAGCGAACACCGGGGAGCTGTTTTTT. Translation: CASSLPSGSLANTGELFF.

The rearrangement links TRBV7-9 to TRBJ1-2; 9 bases are shared with TRBD1. J lost 2 bases, V lost 4 bases, and 8 bases had no gene match. The CDR3 length is 16 residues. CDR1 and CDR2 (germline): SEHNR, FQNEAQ (reference sequence). The CDR3 DNA is TGTGCCAGCAGCTCAGGGACAGGGTTCTACAACTATGGCTACACCTTC. Amino acid sequence: CASSSGTGFYNYGYTF.

The chain joins TRBV6-5 to TRBJ1-4, with D possibly matching TRBD1 (6 bases). V shed 6 bases and J shed 4 bases, with 15 bases lying between them. CDR1 and CDR2 from the germline V gene are MNHEY and SVGAGI. The CDR3 has 15 residues. The CDR3 reads CASRLGRGLNEKLFF. In DNA form, the CDR3 reads TGTGCCAGCAGACTCGGGCGGGGGCTTAATGAAAAACTGTTTTTT.

The genes are TRBV30 and TRBJ1-5; D is ambiguous. The V gene lost 4 bases and the J gene lost 7 bases, with 14 bases spanning the gap. CDR1 GTSNPN and CDR2 SVGIG come from the germline V gene (reference sequence). This CDR3 region has 13 residues. The CDR3, as DNA: TGTGCCTGGACTATCGCGGGCGAACAGCCCCAGCATTTT. Its protein product is CAWTIAGEQPQHF. The whole variable domain, remainder taken from reference TRBV30 and TRBJ1-5, is SQTIHQWPATLVQPVGSPLSLECTVEGTSNPNLYWYRQAAGRGLQLLFYSVGIGQISSEVPQNLSASRPQDRQFILSSKKLLLSDSGFYLCAWTIAGEQPQHFGDGTRLSIL.

CDR3 nucleotide sequence: TGTGCCAGCAGTTTCGGGGGGGTCTGGGAAAAACTGTTTTTT. It translates to CASSFGGVWEKLFF. The V and J genes are TRBV28 and TRBJ1-4; D is perhaps TRBD1 (5 bases). V was cut by 3 bases and J by 8 bases, with 13 bases left in between. This CDR3 comprises 14 residues. Germline CDR1 reads MDHEN; CDR2 reads SYDVKM.